The clone carrying this T cell receptor (beta chain) has just a few counts. No antigen is known for it. This record belongs to a study of response to subunit inactivated influenza vaccine. General observations from the study: Authors suggested each seasonal influenza vaccination recruits few new T cells.

Each CDR3 protein gets one entry after TCRdb re-called the RT-PCR reads with MiXCR. This sample has 700,000 to 900,000 distinct CDR3 sequences; around 20% occur once, and the top ten carry roughly 10%. The V gene lost 7 bases and the J gene lost 0 bases, with 15 bases spanning the gap. This CDR3 contains 15 residues. CDR1 MNHEY and CDR2 SVGEGT come from the germline V gene. The sample in question was PBMCs from blood, obtained about 5 days after vaccination. This TCR was sampled from a man in his fifties who received an inactivated influenza vaccine. This rearrangement joins TRBV6-2 or TRBV6-3 to TRBJ2-5; a weak D match, TRBD2 (5 bases). CDR3: CASTSQPRDQETQYF. DNA for the CDR3: TGTGCCAGCACCTCCCAACCGAGGGACCAAGAGACCCAGTACTTC.